This entry is about one TCR beta chain. Its antigen is unidentified. The sample originates from a study of human versus mouse CDR3 diversity and MHC coevolution. As for the study in general: immunoSEQ was reported to reach one in 200,000 T cells sensitivity. Each sample yielded about 0.6 x 10^7 to 1.7 x 10^7 valid reads. Whole-study results and caveats: Among all groups, two of three human donors showed least clonal inequality.

The repertoire was sequenced with immunoSEQ multiplex PCR; TCRdb's copy has only in-frame clones and lacks some. This table holds some 80,000 clones, under 95% found once. Naive CD4 T cells were sorted as CD45RO-negative, CD62L-positive. Trimming removed 1 base from V and 3 bases from J; junction bases left unmatched: 5. The CDR3 has 17 amino acids. Germline V gene lookup returns CDR1 LGHNA and CDR2 YNFKEQ. The rearrangement joins TRBV4-2 to TRBJ2-1; 11 bases align to TRBD2. The TCR originated in a person between 25 and 70 years old in good health. The sample consisted of naive CD4+ T cells from blood. The sample's subset: CD45RO-negative CD62L-positive naive CD4 T cells. In DNA form, the CDR3 reads TGTGCCAGCAGCCAAGCACTAGCGGGGGCAGTCTACAATGAGCAGTTCTTC. This codes for CASSQALAGAVYNEQFF.